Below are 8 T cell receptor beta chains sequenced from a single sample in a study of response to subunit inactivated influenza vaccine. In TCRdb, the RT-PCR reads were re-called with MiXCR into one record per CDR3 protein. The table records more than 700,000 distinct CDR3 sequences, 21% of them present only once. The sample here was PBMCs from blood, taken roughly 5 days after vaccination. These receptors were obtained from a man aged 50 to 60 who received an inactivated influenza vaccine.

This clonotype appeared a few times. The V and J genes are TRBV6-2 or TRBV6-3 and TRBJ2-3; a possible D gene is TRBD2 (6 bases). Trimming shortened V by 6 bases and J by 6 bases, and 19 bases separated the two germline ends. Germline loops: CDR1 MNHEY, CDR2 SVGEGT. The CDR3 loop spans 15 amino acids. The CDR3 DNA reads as TGTGCCAGCAGCAAAAGGGCGGGGCCCGCGGATACGCAGTATTTT. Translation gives CASSKRAGPADTQYF.

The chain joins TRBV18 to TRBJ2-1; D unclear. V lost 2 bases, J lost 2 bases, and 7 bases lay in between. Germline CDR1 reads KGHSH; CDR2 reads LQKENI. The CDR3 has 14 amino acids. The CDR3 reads CASSPFETYNEQFF. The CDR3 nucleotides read TGTGCCAGCTCACCATTCGAGACCTACAATGAGCAGTTCTTC.

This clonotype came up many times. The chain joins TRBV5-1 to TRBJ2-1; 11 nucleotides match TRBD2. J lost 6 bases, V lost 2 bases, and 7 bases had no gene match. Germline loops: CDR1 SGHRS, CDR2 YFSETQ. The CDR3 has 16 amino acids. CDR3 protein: CASSLSTSGGTNEQFF. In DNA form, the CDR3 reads TGCGCCAGCAGCTTAAGTACTAGCGGGGGCACCAATGAGCAGTTCTTC. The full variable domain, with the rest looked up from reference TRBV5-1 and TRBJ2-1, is KAGVTQTPRYLIKTRGQQVTLSCSPISGHRSVSWYQQTPGQGLQFLFEYFSETQRNKGNFPGRFSGRQFSNSRSEMNVSTLELGDSALYLCASSLSTSGGTNEQFFGPGTRLTVL.

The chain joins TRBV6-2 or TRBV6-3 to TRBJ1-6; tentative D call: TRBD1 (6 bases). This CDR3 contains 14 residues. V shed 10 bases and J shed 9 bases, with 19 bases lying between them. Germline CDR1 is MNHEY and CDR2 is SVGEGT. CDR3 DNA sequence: TGTGCCATCTCAGAGAGGGGGTACGGTTCACCCCTCCACTTT. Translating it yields CAISERGYGSPLHF.

The CDR3 loop reads CSAKSLAEMEETQYF. The DNA of the CDR3 is TGCAGTGCAAAATCACTAGCGGAGATGGAAGAGACCCAGTACTTC. This sequence joins TRBV20-1 and TRBJ2-5, with 8 bases fitting TRBD2. This CDR3 is built from 15 residues. Germline-derived CDR1 and CDR2 are DFQATT and SNEGSKA (reference sequence). Trimming removed 6 bases from V and 3 bases from J; junction bases left unmatched: 12.

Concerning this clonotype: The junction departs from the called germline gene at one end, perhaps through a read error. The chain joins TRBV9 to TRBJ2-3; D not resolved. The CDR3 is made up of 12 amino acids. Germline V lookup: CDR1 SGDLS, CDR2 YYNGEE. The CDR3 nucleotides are TGTGCCAGCAGCCCCTCCCGAGATACGCAGTCTTTT. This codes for CASSPSRDTQSF.

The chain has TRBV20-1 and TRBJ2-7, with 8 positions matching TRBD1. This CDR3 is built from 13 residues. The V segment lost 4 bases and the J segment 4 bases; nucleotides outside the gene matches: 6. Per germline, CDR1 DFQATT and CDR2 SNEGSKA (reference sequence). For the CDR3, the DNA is TGCAGTGCTACCGAGACAGGGGAATACGAGCAGTACTTC. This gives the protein CSATETGEYEQYF.

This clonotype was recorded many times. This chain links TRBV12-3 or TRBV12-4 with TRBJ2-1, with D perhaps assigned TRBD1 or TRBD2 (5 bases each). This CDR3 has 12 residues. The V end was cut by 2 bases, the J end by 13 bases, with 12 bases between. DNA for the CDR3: TGTGCCAGCAGTTTAAGGGACGCCCTTCAGTTCTTC. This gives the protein CASSLRDALQFF.